This entry lists 22 T cell receptor beta chains sequenced from one sample in a study of blood T cell repertoires in COVID-19. The method was immunoSEQ multiplex PCR; TCRdb's version includes in-frame clones alone and lacks a portion of them. The data hold 100,000 to 150,000 clones, with approximately 79% observed a single time. The sample taken for sequencing was PBMCs or T cells enriched from blood (not recorded which). Receptors originate from a man in his forties with acute COVID-19.

The J gene is TRBJ1-5, the V gene TRBV4-1, with TRBD1 matching 7 bases. The V gene's germline CDR1 is MGHRA and CDR2 YSYEKL. CDR3 length equals 20 residues. The trim removed 0 bases at V and 4 bases at J, leaving 18 bases unmatched. The CDR3 nucleotides are TGCGCCAGCAGCCAAGATATCTTGACAGGGACCCTACTTTTTAATCAGCCCCAGCATTTT. Translated: CASSQDILTGTLLFNQPQHF.

This chain joins TRBV2 and TRBJ1-5; 7 bases line up with TRBD1. Per the germline V gene, CDR1 is SNHLY and CDR2 is FYNNEI. Trimming took 7 bases from V and 7 from J; bases not matched to a gene: 10. The CDR3 is made up of 14 amino acids. CDR3 in DNA: TGTGCCAGCACTCCAGGGGGACGAAACCAGCCCCAGCATTTT. Translation: CASTPGGRNQPQHF.

The gene calls are TRBV10-1 and TRBJ2-2; D is unresolved. V was trimmed by 4 bases and J by 6 bases, leaving 9 bases between them. The CDR3 sequence is 13 residues long. Germline CDR1 and CDR2: WNHNN and SYGVQD (reference sequence). CDR3 nucleotides: TGCGCCAGCAGTGCAACGAGCCCCGGGGAGCTGTTTTTT. This translates into CASSATSPGELFF.

This clone was seen a single time. The rearrangement links TRBV10-2 to TRBJ2-7; 10 bases line up with TRBD2. CDR1 WSHSY and CDR2 SAAADI come from the germline V gene. The CDR3 sequence is 13 residues long. Unmatched junction bases numbered 7, after V lost 9 bases and J lost 5 bases. CDR3 sequence: CASKLAGSDEQYF. Here the CDR3 DNA reads TGCGCCAGTAAACTAGCGGGATCGGACGAGCAGTACTTC.

This sequence joins TRBV15 and TRBJ2-1; D may be TRBD2 (5 bases). V shed 0 bases and J shed 5 bases, with 14 bases lying between them. CDR1 is LNHNV, CDR2 YYDKDF, per germline (reference sequence). CDR3 length equals 16 residues. CDR3 bases: TGTGCCACCAGCAGAGATGAGGGCAGAACCGACAATGAGCAGTTCTTC. Translating gives CATSRDEGRTDNEQFF.

V and J are TRBV28 and TRBJ2-5, with D uncertain. The CDR3 runs to 12 residues. V lost 5 bases and J 9 bases, leaving 13 bases between the germline ends. Germline assignment: CDR1 MDHEN and CDR2 SYDVKM. The CDR3 sequence: CASSQPPRPQYF. CDR3 nucleotide sequence: TGTGCCAGCAGTCAGCCCCCTAGGCCCCAGTACTTC.

The V call is TRBV21-1, the J call TRBJ2-3; the D segment call TRBD1 is taken from the table without a DNA check. TRBV21-1 is noted as a pseudogene. The length of the CDR3 is 17 residues. The CDR3 region is CASSKGKGGERPDTQYF. In nucleotides, the CDR3 is TGTGCCAGCAGCAAAGGAAAAGGGGGCGAGAGGCCAGATACGCAGTATTTT.

The rearrangement uses TRBV7-9 and TRBJ1-1, with D perhaps matching TRBD1 (5 bases). Germline CDR1 reads SEHNR; CDR2 reads FQNEAQ (reference sequence). The V end was cut by 1 base, the J end by 1 base, with 13 bases between. The CDR3 is made up of 16 amino acids. This chain's CDR3 is CASSLVGLTANTEAFF. The CDR3 DNA reads as TGTGCCAGCAGCTTAGTGGGCCTGACAGCGAACACTGAAGCTTTCTTT.

The chain is built from TRBV20-1 and TRBJ1-4; D is undetermined. The CDR3 spans 14 residues. From germline, CDR1 is DFQATT and CDR2 SNEGSKA (reference sequence). V lost 3 bases, J lost 0 bases, and 8 bases lay in between. CDR3 coding DNA: TGCAGTGCTAGTCCGGAGGCAACTAATGAAAAACTGTTTTTT. It encodes CSASPEATNEKLFF.

The chain is built from TRBV19 and TRBJ1-5, with TRBD1 identical over 9 bases. Germline CDR1 and CDR2: LNHDA and SQIVND (reference sequence). Losses at the gene ends were 7 bases for V and 1 base for J; bases not matched to a gene: 8. This CDR3 has 16 amino acids. CDR3 sequence: CASNLGQGWSNQPQHF. CDR3 DNA sequence: TGTGCCAGTAATCTGGGACAGGGCTGGAGCAATCAGCCCCAGCATTTT. Full variable domain (rest looked up from reference TRBV19 and TRBJ1-5): DGGITQSPKYLFRKEGQNVTLSCEQNLNHDAMYWYRQDPGQGLRLIYYSQIVNDFQKGDIAEGYSVSREKKESFPLTVTSAQKNPTAFYLCASNLGQGWSNQPQHFGDGTRLSIL.

The chain links TRBV5-6 to TRBJ1-2; 8 bases match TRBD1. The CDR3 spans 14 residues. CDR1 SGHDT and CDR2 YYEEEE come from the germline V gene. The V and J ends lost 2 bases and 8 bases, in that order; junction bases with no gene match: 8. Here the CDR3 reads CASSFVGQEAGYTF. The DNA of the CDR3 is TGTGCCAGCAGCTTCGTGGGACAGGAGGCGGGCTACACCTTC.

The gene calls are TRBV19 and TRBJ2-2, with unresolved D. The CDR3 runs 15 residues. The germline V gene encodes CDR1 LNHDA and CDR2 SQIVND (reference sequence). Trimming stripped 3 bases from V and 1 base from J, with 9 bases between. CDR3 nucleotides: TGTGCCAGTAGTATCCCAGGCCGGAACACCGGGGAGCTGTTTTTT. Translated: CASSIPGRNTGELFF.

The chain carries TRBV13 and TRBJ2-3; 10 positions agree with TRBD2. Germline V CDR1 and CDR2: PRHDT, FYEKMQ (reference sequence). This CDR3 contains 16 residues. V shed 3 bases and J 3 bases; nucleotides not matched to a gene: 6. CDR3 protein: CASSLSSGRPTDTQYF. In DNA form, the CDR3 reads TGTGCCAGCAGCTTGTCTAGCGGGAGACCGACAGATACGCAGTATTTT.

The chain combines TRBV11-2 with TRBJ2-3; 8 bases line up with TRBD2. The CDR3 has 16 residues. V gave up 5 bases and J gave up 6 bases; unmatched junction bases: 13. CDR1 and CDR2 (germline): SGHAT, FQNNGV. DNA of the CDR3: TGTGCCAGCAGCCATTCGCAGAGAGCGGGAGTTGATACGCAGTATTTT. Amino acids: CASSHSQRAGVDTQYF. Variable domain in full (rest from reference TRBV11-2 and TRBJ2-3): EAGVAQSPRYKIIEKRQSVAFWCNPISGHATLYWYQQILGQGPKLLIQFQNNGVVDDSQLPKDRFSAERLKGVDSTLKIQPAKLEDSAVYLCASSHSQRAGVDTQYFGPGTRLTVL.

V is TRBV14 and J is TRBJ1-1; D remains ambiguous. This CDR3 has 11 amino acids. Germline lookup yields CDR1 SGHDN and CDR2 FVKESK. The ends were cut back, 10 bases at V and 0 bases at J, with 6 bases in the middle. CDR3 bases: TGTGCCACAGCGATGAACACTGAAGCTTTCTTT. Encoded protein: CATAMNTEAFF. Filled out from reference TRBV14 and TRBJ1-1, the complete variable domain reads EAGVTQFPSHSVIEKGQTVTLRCDPISGHDNLYWYRRVMGKEIKFLLHFVKESKQDESGMPNNRFLAERTGGTYSTLKVQPAELEDSGVYFCATAMNTEAFFGQGTRLTVV.

The J gene is TRBJ1-6, the V gene TRBV3-1 (or the pseudogene TRBV3-2); D is undetermined. CDR1 LGHDT and CDR2 YNNKEL come from the germline V gene (reference sequence). The CDR3 totals 16 residues. The germline V and J ends were trimmed by 0 bases and 2 bases, with 8 bases remaining between them. Here the CDR3 DNA reads TGTGCCAGCAGCCAAGATCAGTCCGCCTATAATTCACCCCTCCACTTT. Amino acids: CASSQDQSAYNSPLHF.

J is TRBJ1-6 and V is TRBV5-6; D unclear. Trimming shortened V by 1 base and J by 9 bases, and 5 bases separated the two germline ends. Germline V gene sequence: CDR1 SGHDT, CDR2 YYEEEE. There are 12 residues in the CDR3. CDR3 loop: CASSLFSSPLHF. CDR3 coding DNA: TGTGCCAGCAGCTTGTTCTCTTCACCCCTCCACTTT.

The chain is built from TRBV15 and TRBJ2-1; TRBD2 matches 7 bases. The CDR3 totals 15 residues. Per germline, CDR1 LNHNV and CDR2 YYDKDF (reference sequence). V shed 3 bases, J shed 1 base, and the junction held 3 bases outside the gene matches. This chain's CDR3 is CATSRGGLSYNEQFF. DNA for the CDR3: TGTGCCACCAGCAGGGGGGGGTTATCCTACAATGAGCAGTTCTTC.

The rearrangement uses TRBV3-1 (or the pseudogene TRBV3-2) and TRBJ2-5; TRBD2 might be the D (6 bases). Trimming left V 4 bases short and J 2 bases short, with 14 bases between. The germline V gene encodes CDR1 LGHDT and CDR2 YNNKEL (reference sequence). The CDR3 spans 15 residues. In DNA, the CDR3 is TGTGCCAGCAGCCTCACATGGGACTTTCAAGAGACCCAGTACTTC. It codes for CASSLTWDFQETQYF.

This clone was observed a handful of times. The chain couples TRBV25-1 to TRBJ1-2; 8 bases map to TRBD1. The germline CDR1 and CDR2 sequences are MGHDK and SYGVNS. The CDR3 covers 13 residues. The V segment lost 8 bases and the J segment 4 bases; nucleotides outside the gene matches: 6. The CDR3 loop reads CASRTGTGYGYTF. The CDR3 coding sequence is TGTGCCAGCCGAACCGGGACAGGCTATGGCTACACCTTC.

V gene TRBV5-1 combines with J gene TRBJ2-3; the D gene is possibly TRBD2 (7 bases). The length of the CDR3 is 15 residues. Germline V gives CDR1 SGHRS, CDR2 YFSETQ. Trimming took 5 bases from V and 1 from J, leaving 14 bases between them. CDR3 sequence (DNA): TGCGCCAGCAGTGCAGGGAGGGGGGGCACAGATACGCAGTATTTT. Its translation: CASSAGRGGTDTQYF. Full variable domain (rest looked up from reference TRBV5-1 and TRBJ2-3): KAGVTQTPRYLIKTRGQQVTLSCSPISGHRSVSWYQQTPGQGLQFLFEYFSETQRNKGNFPGRFSGRQFSNSRSEMNVSTLELGDSALYLCASSAGRGGTDTQYFGPGTRLTVL.

The DNA for the CDR3 is TGTGCCAGCAGCCCCTCTTCTAGCGGACCTACCTACAATGAGCAGTTCTTC. Translated: CASSPSSSGPTYNEQFF. The chain has TRBV14 and TRBJ2-1, with 7 nucleotides matching TRBD2. From germline, CDR1 is SGHDN and CDR2 FVKESK. Germline trimming cut 4 bases from V and 2 bases from J; bases unmatched to any gene: 11. The CDR3 runs 17 residues.